This T cell receptor (beta chain) was sequenced during a study of cytomegalovirus exposure and HLA in healthy donors. Looking at the study overall: Falling in the Caucasian-associated ancestry cluster were roughly 86% of 350 to 400 genotyped donors.

Study observations and caveats: In vitro testing confirmed a few CMV-associated chains as specific for CMV antigens. On later analysis, the bulk of CMV-associated TCR beta chains appeared to be HLA-restricted.

Turning to this clone: The antigen is unknown.

With 60 Vbeta and 13 Jbeta primers, the PCR was carried out. TCRdb's table, derived via immunoSEQ multiplex PCR, lists solely in-frame clones and lacks some. Of 110,000 or so clones listed, approximately 80% are singletons. The CDR3 contains 15 residues. Trimming at V came to 4 bases and at J to 8 bases, leaving 11 bases not matched to a gene. Germline V gene lookup returns CDR1 SGHRS and CDR2 YFSETQ. This TCR derives from a middle-aged man in good health and CMV-seronegative. Material: PBMCs. V usage is TRBV5-1 and J usage is TRBJ2-1; 8 bases agree with TRBD2. DNA for the CDR3: TGCGCCAGCAGCCCACAGACTAGCGCGAGGCATGAGCAGTTCTTC. This gives the protein CASSPQTSARHEQFF.